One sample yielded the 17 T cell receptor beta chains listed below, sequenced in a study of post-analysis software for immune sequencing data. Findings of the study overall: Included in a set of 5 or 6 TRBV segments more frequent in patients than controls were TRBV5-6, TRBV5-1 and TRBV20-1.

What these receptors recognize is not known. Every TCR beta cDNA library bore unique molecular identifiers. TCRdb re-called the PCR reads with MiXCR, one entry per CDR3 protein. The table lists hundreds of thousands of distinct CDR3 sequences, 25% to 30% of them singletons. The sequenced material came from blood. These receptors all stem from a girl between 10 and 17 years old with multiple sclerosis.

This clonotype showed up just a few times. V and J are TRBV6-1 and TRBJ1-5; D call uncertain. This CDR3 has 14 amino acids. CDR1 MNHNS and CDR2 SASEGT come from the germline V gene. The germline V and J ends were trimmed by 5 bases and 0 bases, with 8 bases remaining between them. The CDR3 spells CASSRASSNQPQHF. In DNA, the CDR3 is TGTGCCAGCAGTAGGGCAAGTAGCAATCAGCCCCAGCATTTT.

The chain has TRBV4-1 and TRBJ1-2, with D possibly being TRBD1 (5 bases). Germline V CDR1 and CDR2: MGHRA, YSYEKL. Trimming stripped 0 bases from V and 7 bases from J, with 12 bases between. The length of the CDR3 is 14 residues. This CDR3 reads CASSQDPGDLGYTF. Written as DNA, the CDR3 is TGCGCCAGCAGCCAAGATCCGGGGGATCTTGGCTACACCTTC.

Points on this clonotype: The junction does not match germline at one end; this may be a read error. CDR3 DNA sequence: TGCAGTACTAGAGTATTCGGGGGCTCCTACGAGCAGTACTTC. The encoded protein is CSTRVFGGSYEQYF. V usage is TRBV20-1 and J usage is TRBJ2-7; D is possibly TRBD2 (6 bases). Per the germline V gene, CDR1 is DFQATT and CDR2 is SNEGSKA (reference sequence). The CDR3 loop spans 14 amino acids.

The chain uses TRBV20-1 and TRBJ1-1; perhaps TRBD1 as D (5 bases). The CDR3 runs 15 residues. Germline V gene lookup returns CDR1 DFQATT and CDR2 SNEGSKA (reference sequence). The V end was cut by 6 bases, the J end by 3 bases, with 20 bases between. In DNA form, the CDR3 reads TGCAGTGCCCTGGGGCCGGGGCTCGGGGACACTGAAGCTTTCTTT. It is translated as CSALGPGLGDTEAFF.

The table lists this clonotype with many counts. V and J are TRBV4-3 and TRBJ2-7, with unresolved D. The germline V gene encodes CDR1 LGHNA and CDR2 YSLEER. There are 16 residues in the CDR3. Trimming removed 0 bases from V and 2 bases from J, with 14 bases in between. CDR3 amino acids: CASSQDLASGAYEQYF. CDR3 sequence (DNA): TGCGCCAGCAGCCAAGATTTGGCTAGTGGGGCCTACGAGCAGTACTTC.

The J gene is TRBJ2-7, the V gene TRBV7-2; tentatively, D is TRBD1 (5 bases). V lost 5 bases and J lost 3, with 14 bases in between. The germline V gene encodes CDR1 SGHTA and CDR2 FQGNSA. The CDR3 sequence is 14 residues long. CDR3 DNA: TGTGCCAGCAGCCCCCAGGCAGGGATCTACGAGCAGTACTTC. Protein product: CASSPQAGIYEQYF.

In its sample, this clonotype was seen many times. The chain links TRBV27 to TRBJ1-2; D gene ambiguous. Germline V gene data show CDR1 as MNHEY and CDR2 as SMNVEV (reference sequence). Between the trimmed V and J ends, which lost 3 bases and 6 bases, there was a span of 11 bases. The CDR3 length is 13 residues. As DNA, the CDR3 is TGTGCCAGCAGTTTCAAAGGGCCTAATGGCTACACCTTC. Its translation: CASSFKGPNGYTF.

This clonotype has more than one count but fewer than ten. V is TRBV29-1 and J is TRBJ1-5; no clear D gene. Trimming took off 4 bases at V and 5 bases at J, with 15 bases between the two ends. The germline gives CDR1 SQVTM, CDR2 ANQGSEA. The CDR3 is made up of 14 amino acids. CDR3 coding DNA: TGCAGCGTTGTTCGTCCGTCCTACGATCAGCCCCAGCATTTT. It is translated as CSVVRPSYDQPQHF.

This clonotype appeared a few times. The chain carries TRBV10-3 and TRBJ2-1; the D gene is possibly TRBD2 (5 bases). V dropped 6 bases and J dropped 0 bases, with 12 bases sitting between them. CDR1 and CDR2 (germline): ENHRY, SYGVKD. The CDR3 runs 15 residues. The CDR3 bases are TGTGCCATCAGGGACTCCGTTAGCTCCTACAATGAGCAGTTCTTC. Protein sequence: CAIRDSVSSYNEQFF.

The CDR3 region has the DNA TGCAGTGCCTTCAACAACGACAGGGCTCTAGCCAAAAACATTCAGTACTTC. It codes for CSAFNNDRALAKNIQYF. This sequence joins TRBV20-1 and TRBJ2-4; 7 nucleotides line up with TRBD1. V lost 6 bases to trimming and J lost 0 bases; unmatched junction nucleotides: 14. Germline CDR1 DFQATT, CDR2 SNEGSKA (reference sequence). The length of the CDR3 is 17 residues.

The CDR3 spells CASRQTSGGPDTQYF. DNA of the CDR3: TGTGCCAGCAGACAAACTAGCGGGGGGCCAGATACGCAGTATTTT. The rearrangement links TRBV7-9 to TRBJ2-3, with 12 bases aligning to TRBD2. The V gene's germline CDR1 is SEHNR and CDR2 FQNEAQ (reference sequence). V dropped 6 bases and J dropped 4; count of bases not matched to a gene: 5. The CDR3 extends over 15 amino acids. Variable domain in full (rest from reference TRBV7-9 and TRBJ2-3): DTGVSQNPRHKITKRGQNVTFRCDPISEHNRLYWYRQTLGQGPEFLTYFQNEAQLEKSRLLSDRFSAERPKGSFSTLEIQRTEQGDSAMYLCASRQTSGGPDTQYFGPGTRLTVL.

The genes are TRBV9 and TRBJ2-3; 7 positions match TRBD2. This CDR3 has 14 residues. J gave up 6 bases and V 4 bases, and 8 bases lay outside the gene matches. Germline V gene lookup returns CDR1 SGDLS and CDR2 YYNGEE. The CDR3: CASSMRLAGDTQYF. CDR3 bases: TGTGCCAGCAGCATGCGACTAGCAGGGGATACGCAGTATTTT.

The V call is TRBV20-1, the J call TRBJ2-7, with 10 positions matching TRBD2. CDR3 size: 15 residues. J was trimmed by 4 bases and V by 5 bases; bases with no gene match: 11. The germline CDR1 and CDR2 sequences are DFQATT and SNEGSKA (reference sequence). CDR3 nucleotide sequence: TGCAGTGCTCGGACTAGCGGCCCATCCACGTACGAGCAGTACTTC. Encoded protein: CSARTSGPSTYEQYF.

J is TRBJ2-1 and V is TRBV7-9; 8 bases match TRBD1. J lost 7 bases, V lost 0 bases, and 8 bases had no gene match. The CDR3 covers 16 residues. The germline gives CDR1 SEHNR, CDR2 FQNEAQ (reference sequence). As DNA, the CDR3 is TGTGCCAGCAGCTTAGCCCGGAGGACAGGGCGAAATGAGCAGTTCTTC. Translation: CASSLARRTGRNEQFF. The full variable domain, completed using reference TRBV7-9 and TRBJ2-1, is DTGVSQNPRHKITKRGQNVTFRCDPISEHNRLYWYRQTLGQGPEFLTYFQNEAQLEKSRLLSDRFSAERPKGSFSTLEIQRTEQGDSAMYLCASSLARRTGRNEQFFGPGTRLTVL.

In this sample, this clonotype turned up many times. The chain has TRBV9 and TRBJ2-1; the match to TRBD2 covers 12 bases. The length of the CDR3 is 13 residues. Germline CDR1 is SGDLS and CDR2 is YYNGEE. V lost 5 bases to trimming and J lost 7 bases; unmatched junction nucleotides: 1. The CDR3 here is CASRGLAGNEQFF. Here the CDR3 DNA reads TGTGCCAGCAGAGGACTAGCGGGGAATGAGCAGTTCTTC.

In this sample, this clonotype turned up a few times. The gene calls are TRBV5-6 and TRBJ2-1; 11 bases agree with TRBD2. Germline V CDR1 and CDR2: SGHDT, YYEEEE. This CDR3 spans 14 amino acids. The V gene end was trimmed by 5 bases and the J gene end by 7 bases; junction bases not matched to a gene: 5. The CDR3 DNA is TGTGCCAGCAGGCTAGCGGGAGGTCAAAATGAGCAGTTCTTC. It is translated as CASRLAGGQNEQFF.

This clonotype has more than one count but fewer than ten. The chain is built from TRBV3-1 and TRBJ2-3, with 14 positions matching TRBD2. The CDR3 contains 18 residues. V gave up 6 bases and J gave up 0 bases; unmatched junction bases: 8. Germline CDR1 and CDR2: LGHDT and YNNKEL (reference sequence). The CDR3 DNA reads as TGTGCCAGCAGGATGGGGACTAGCGGGGGCCCTAGCACAGATACGCAGTATTTT. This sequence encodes CASRMGTSGGPSTDTQYF.